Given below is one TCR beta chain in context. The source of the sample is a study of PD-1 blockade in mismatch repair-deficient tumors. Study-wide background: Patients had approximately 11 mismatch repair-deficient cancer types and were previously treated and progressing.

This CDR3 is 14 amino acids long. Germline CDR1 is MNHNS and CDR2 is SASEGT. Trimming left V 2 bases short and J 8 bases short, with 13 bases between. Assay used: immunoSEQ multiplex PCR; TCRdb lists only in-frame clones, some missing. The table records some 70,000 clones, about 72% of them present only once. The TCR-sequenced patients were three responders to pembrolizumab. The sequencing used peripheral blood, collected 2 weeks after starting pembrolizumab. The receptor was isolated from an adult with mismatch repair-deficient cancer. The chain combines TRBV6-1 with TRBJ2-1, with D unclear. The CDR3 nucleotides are TGTGCCAGCAGTGAAACCAGGAATTCCGATGAGCAGTTCTTC. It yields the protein CASSETRNSDEQFF.